This T cell receptor beta chain originates from a study of post-analysis software for immune sequencing data. Study-wide results and limits: Among 5 or 6 TRBV segments more frequent in patients than controls were TRBV5-6, TRBV5-1 and TRBV20-1.

Unique molecular identifiers were present in the TCR beta cDNA libraries. From the PCR reads, TCRdb called clonotypes with MiXCR, one entry per CDR3 protein. Of hundreds of thousands of distinct CDR3 sequences in the sample, less than 45% are singletons; the top ten hold 12%. In the case of this clonotype: Its antigen remains unidentified.

Germline CDR1 SGHRS, CDR2 YFSETQ. The CDR3 consists of 19 residues. The V and J ends lost 1 base and 3 bases, in that order; junction bases with no gene match: 16. This sequence originates from a girl under 18 with multiple sclerosis. The sample consisted of blood. The rearrangement links TRBV5-1 to TRBJ2-3; 8 bases match TRBD2. The DNA of the CDR3 is TGCGCCAGCAGCTTGATTGGGGCGGGAGGCCGTACGGTGACAGATACGCAGTATTTT. Its translation: CASSLIGAGGRTVTDTQYF.